This T cell receptor (beta chain) was captured in a study of regulatory T cells in long-lasting Graves disease. In the study overall: Persistent Graves' disease required over 5 years of antithyroid drugs and positive TSH receptor antibodies.

Construction of TCR beta libraries relied on iRepertoire HTBI primers and on Arm-PCR targeting CDR3 regions. TCRdb independently ran MiXCR on the multiplex PCR reads; one entry per CDR3 protein. The table records about 300,000 distinct CDR3 sequences, under 25% of them present only once. The time point: persistent/refractory GD, antithyroid drugs over 5 years with positive TRAb. RNA extracted from PBMCs served as the sequencing template. The germline V and J ends were trimmed by 3 bases and 5 bases, with 10 bases remaining between them. Germline V gene sequence: CDR1 KGHSH, CDR2 LQKENI. The CDR3 is made up of 14 amino acids.

The sequencing used peripheral blood mononuclear cells (PBMCs), collected when the disease was refractory, from a patient treated with antithyroid drugs. V gene TRBV18 combines with J gene TRBJ2-2, with D perhaps TRBD1 or TRBD2 (5 bases each). This sequence originates from a female donor with Graves disease. For the CDR3, the DNA is TGTGCCAGCTCACCGAGAGGGGAGACCGGGGAGCTGTTTTTT. This gives the protein CASSPRGETGELFF. The entire variable domain, with the rest obtained from reference TRBV18 and TRBJ2-2, is as follows: NAGVMQNPRHLVRRRGQEARLRCSPMKGHSHVYWYRQLPEEGLKFMVYLQKENIIDESGMPKERFSAEFPKEGPSILRIQQVVRGDSAAYFCASSPRGETGELFFGEGSRLTVL.